This T cell receptor beta chain derives from a study of OX40 agonist ivuxolimab in advanced cancers. Sequencing used immunoSEQ multiplex PCR; TCRdb keeps in-frame clones, though not all of them. In the table there are around 19,000 clones, around four fifths of which are singletons. V was shortened by 3 bases and J by 3 bases, with 8 bases between the two germline ends. The CDR3 spans 13 residues. Germline V gene lookup returns CDR1 SNHLY and CDR2 FYNNEI. Findings and limits, study-wide: The mean number of expanded clones was higher in CD8+ T cells than in CD4+.

Turning to this clone: Its antigen is unknown.

The sequence came from an adult with an advanced solid tumor such as melanoma, head and neck, liver or kidney cancer. V and J are TRBV2 and TRBJ1-2; D possibly corresponds to TRBD1 (5 bases). The specimen comprised CD4+ or CD8+ T cells sorted from blood, sampled in a trial of the OX40 agonist ivuxolimab. The CDR3 loop is CASSEEGYYGYTF. DNA of the CDR3: TGTGCCAGCAGTGAGGAGGGGTACTATGGCTACACCTTC. The variable domain in full, completed from reference TRBV2 and TRBJ1-2, reads EPEVTQTPSHQVTQMGQEVILRCVPISNHLYFYWYRQILGQKVEFLVSFYNNEISEKSEIFDDQFSVERPDGSNFTLKIRSTKLEDSAMYFCASSEEGYYGYTFGSGTRLTVV.